Detailed here is one TCR beta chain. This CDR3 region has 11 residues. The germline V and J ends were trimmed by 7 bases and 7 bases, with 7 bases remaining between them. From germline, CDR1 is MNHEY and CDR2 SVGAGI. The donors, healthy adults who were HIV-negative, had experienced no recent acute infections or vaccinations. Some clones are missing from TCRdb's copy, which holds only in-frame ones; the method was immunoSEQ multiplex PCR. The sample lists around 720,000 clones, approximately 73% occurring once. These data originate in a study of shared clonotypes between healthy human individuals. The receptor's source is a woman aged 25-40 years in good health. V gene TRBV6-5 combines with J gene TRBJ2-2; no reliable D call. The sequencing sample was made of memory CD4+ T cells sorted from blood. As to subset: CD45RA-negative fraction. CDR3: CASTLYGELFF. The CDR3, as DNA: TGTGCCAGCACCTTATACGGGGAGCTGTTTTTT.